The next 32 T cell receptor beta chains were all read from a single sample in a study of beta chain features in type 1 diabetes. As every portion of the isolated RNA was reverse transcribed, the sequencing read expressed TCRB transcripts. Only in-frame clones appear in the TCRdb table, and some are missing; sequencing was by immunoSEQ multiplex PCR. The repertoire holds 150,000 to 180,000 clones, around 8.5% seen once, with 0.55% to 0.65% in the top ten. The sequencing input was central memory CD4+ T cells from blood. The receptors here all came from a young man in good health.

The table lists this clone with a few counts. This chain links TRBV2 with TRBJ2-4, with 10 bases lining up with TRBD2. Trimming removed 8 bases from V and 0 bases from J; junction bases left unmatched: 13. From germline, CDR1 is SNHLY and CDR2 FYNNEI. The CDR3 is 18 amino acids. CDR3 region: CASAHRTSGPIAKNIQYF. The DNA of the CDR3 is TGTGCCAGCGCACACCGGACTAGCGGACCAATAGCCAAAAACATTCAGTACTTC.

This clone came up a few times. The genes are TRBV4-3 and TRBJ1-2; a weak D match, TRBD1 (6 bases). The ends were cut back, 0 bases at V and 8 bases at J, with 13 bases in the middle. Germline V lookup: CDR1 LGHNA, CDR2 YSLEER. This CDR3 contains 14 residues. CDR3 DNA sequence: TGCGCCAGCAGCCAAGATGGAACAGGGCTCGGCTACACCTTC. Translation: CASSQDGTGLGYTF.

This clone was seen a few times. This chain links TRBV4-3 with TRBJ2-7; D unclear. Trimming took 2 bases from V and 2 from J, leaving 13 bases between them. The CDR3 has 15 amino acids. Per the germline V gene, CDR1 is LGHNA and CDR2 is YSLEER. In DNA, the CDR3 is TGCGCCAGCAGCCAATACTTTGCAGGAACCTACGAGCAGTACTTC. Encoded protein: CASSQYFAGTYEQYF.

The gene calls are TRBV27 and TRBJ1-6, with 8 bases identical to TRBD1. V shed 7 bases, J shed 6 bases, and the junction held 5 bases outside the gene matches. From germline, CDR1 is MNHEY and CDR2 SMNVEV (reference sequence). The CDR3 is made up of 14 amino acids. CDR3 nucleotide sequence: TGTGCCAGCACGAGGACAGGGCTTAATTCACCCCTCCACTTT. Translation gives CASTRTGLNSPLHF.

DNA for the CDR3: TGTGCCAGCAGTTCCACCGGGAGGAAGGAGACCCAGTACTTC. This sequence encodes CASSSTGRKETQYF. The chain is built from TRBV25-1 and TRBJ2-5; TRBD2 agrees at 7 bases. Germline V gene sequence: CDR1 MGHDK, CDR2 SYGVNS. The V gene end was trimmed by 5 bases and the J gene end by 5 bases; junction bases not matched to a gene: 8. This CDR3 has 14 residues. Filled out from reference TRBV25-1 and TRBJ2-5, the complete variable domain reads EADIYQTPRYLVIGTGKKITLECSQTMGHDKMYWYQQDPGMELHLIHYSYGVNSTEKGDLSSESTVSRIRTEHFPLTLESARPSHTSQYLCASSSTGRKETQYFGPGTRLLVL.

The chain uses TRBV5-6 and TRBJ1-1, with D maybe TRBD1 (5 bases). This CDR3 has 15 residues. V dropped 4 bases and J dropped 4 bases, with 17 bases sitting between them. CDR1 and CDR2 (germline): SGHDT, YYEEEE. This CDR3 reads CASSPRQGFSTEAFF. The DNA of the CDR3 is TGTGCCAGCAGCCCTCGTCAGGGTTTTAGCACTGAAGCTTTCTTT.

This clone was detected a few times. The chain links TRBV30 to TRBJ1-2; D remains unclear. This CDR3 is built from 13 residues. The germline gives CDR1 GTSNPN, CDR2 SVGIG (reference sequence). V shed 5 bases and J shed 8 bases, with 18 bases lying between them. This chain's CDR3 is CAWVLYKGEGYTF. For the CDR3, the DNA is TGTGCCTGGGTTCTCTATAAAGGAGAAGGCTACACCTTC. The variable domain in full, with the rest retrieved from reference TRBV30 and TRBJ1-2, is SQTIHQWPATLVQPVGSPLSLECTVEGTSNPNLYWYRQAAGRGLQLLFYSVGIGQISSEVPQNLSASRPQDRQFILSSKKLLLSDSGFYLCAWVLYKGEGYTFGSGTRLTVV.

This chain links TRBV5-1 with TRBJ2-3; 12 nucleotides align to TRBD2. There are 17 residues in the CDR3. Germline trimming cut 0 bases from V and 2 bases from J; bases unmatched to any gene: 4. Per germline, CDR1 SGHRS and CDR2 YFSETQ. In DNA form, the CDR3 reads TGCGCCAGCAGCTTGGATGGACTAGCGGGGACCACAGATACGCAGTATTTT. Protein product: CASSLDGLAGTTDTQYF. The full variable domain, in which reference TRBV5-1 and TRBJ2-3 provide the parts outside the CDR3, is KAGVTQTPRYLIKTRGQQVTLSCSPISGHRSVSWYQQTPGQGLQFLFEYFSETQRNKGNFPGRFSGRQFSNSRSEMNVSTLELGDSALYLCASSLDGLAGTTDTQYFGPGTRLTVL.

This clone was seen many times. The chain joins TRBV29-1 to TRBJ1-1, with D possibly TRBD1 on 5 matching bases. This CDR3 is 12 amino acids long. From germline, CDR1 is SQVTM and CDR2 ANQGSEA. Trimming left V 7 bases short and J 7 bases short, with 16 bases between. The CDR3 here is CSARSGDHEAFF. DNA for the CDR3: TGCAGCGCCCGGTCGGGGGACCATGAAGCTTTCTTT.

In this sample, this clone turned up a few times. The J gene is TRBJ2-7, the V gene TRBV10-2, with 9 bases fitting TRBD1. Per germline, CDR1 WSHSY and CDR2 SAAADI. Trimming at V came to 4 bases and at J to 3 bases, leaving 1 base not matched to a gene. The CDR3 has 13 residues. The CDR3: CASSGQGDYEQYF. The CDR3 DNA follows: TGCGCCAGCAGTGGACAGGGGGACTACGAGCAGTACTTC.

This clone appeared a few times. The chain carries TRBV5-1 and TRBJ1-5; TRBD1 agrees at 8 bases. The CDR3 runs to 15 residues. Germline assignment: CDR1 SGHRS and CDR2 YFSETQ. V was pared by 3 bases and J by 1 base, with 3 bases of the junction left unmatched. The CDR3 sequence is CASSSQGGSNQPQHF. For the CDR3, the DNA is TGCGCCAGCAGCTCACAGGGGGGAAGCAATCAGCCCCAGCATTTT.

This chain uses TRBV11-2 with TRBJ2-3; 9 nucleotides match TRBD1. This CDR3 region has 12 residues. J was trimmed by 11 bases and V by 5 bases; bases with no gene match: 5. Germline V gene data show CDR1 as SGHAT and CDR2 as FQNNGV. The CDR3, as DNA: TGTGCCAGCAGCGAGGACAGGGGAGGGCAGTATTTT. It yields the protein CASSEDRGGQYF.

This clone was detected many times. The chain employs TRBV28 and TRBJ2-1; a possible D gene is TRBD2 (7 bases). Trimming took off 10 bases at V and 4 bases at J, with 17 bases between the two ends. This CDR3 is 14 amino acids long. The germline V gene has CDR1 MDHEN and CDR2 SYDVKM. The CDR3 protein is CATQGGASYNEQFF. CDR3 nucleotide sequence: TGTGCCACTCAAGGGGGGGCATCGTACAATGAGCAGTTCTTC.

This clone turned up a few times. V and J are TRBV4-3 and TRBJ1-4; maybe TRBD1 (5 bases). V was clipped by 1 base and J by 5 bases, with 17 bases between them. The CDR3 runs to 17 residues. Germline CDR1 and CDR2: LGHNA and YSLEER. The CDR3 sequence is CASSQVDLGLPNEKLFF. CDR3 DNA sequence: TGCGCCAGCAGCCAAGTAGATTTGGGACTCCCAAATGAAAAACTGTTTTTT.

CDR3 in DNA: TGTGCCTGGAGTGCCGCGACAGGGGGCTATGAAAAACTGTTTTTT. This gives the protein CAWSAATGGYEKLFF. This sequence joins TRBV30 and TRBJ1-4, with 10 positions matching TRBD1. The V gene's germline CDR1 is GTSNPN and CDR2 SVGIG (reference sequence). This CDR3 spans 15 amino acids. Trimming at V came to 1 base and at J to 6 bases, leaving 5 bases not matched to a gene.

Many counts were recorded for this clone. This chain connects TRBV7-9 to TRBJ1-1, with 8 bases lining up with TRBD1. Germline CDR1 is SEHNR and CDR2 is FQNEAQ (reference sequence). Trimming at V came to 7 bases and at J to 1 base, leaving 5 bases not matched to a gene. CDR3 length: 14 residues. The CDR3 DNA reads as TGTGCCAGCACCCTACAGGGGGAGAACACTGAAGCTTTCTTT. Its protein product is CASTLQGENTEAFF. The entire variable domain, with the rest obtained from reference TRBV7-9 and TRBJ1-1, is as follows: DTGVSQNPRHKITKRGQNVTFRCDPISEHNRLYWYRQTLGQGPEFLTYFQNEAQLEKSRLLSDRFSAERPKGSFSTLEIQRTEQGDSAMYLCASTLQGENTEAFFGQGTRLTVV.

With respect to this clone: Given the absence of the conserved phenylalanine or tryptophan at the CDR3 end, a read error is likely. CDR3 loop: CASSRLAGTGANVLTL. Here the CDR3 DNA reads TGTGCCAGCAGTCGACTAGCGGGAACTGGGGCCAACGTCCTGACTCTC. The rearrangement links TRBV7-3 to TRBJ2-6; TRBD2 matches 11 bases. The CDR3 length is 16 residues. Germline V gene data show CDR1 as SGHTA and CDR2 as FQGTGA. Trimming cost V 6 bases and J 2 bases; bases outside gene matches: 3.

A few counts support this clone. This chain connects TRBV7-7 to TRBJ2-5, with 8 positions matching TRBD2. Germline V lookup: CDR1 SSHAT, CDR2 FNYEAQ (reference sequence). J was trimmed by 5 bases and V by 10 bases; bases with no gene match: 15. The CDR3 is made up of 15 amino acids. CDR3 loop: CATGLAGGPGETQYF. The DNA of the CDR3 is TGTGCCACCGGGTTGGCGGGAGGCCCCGGGGAGACCCAGTACTTC.

This clone has only a few counts. The chain joins TRBV11-2 to TRBJ1-2, with a tentative D call TRBD1 (6 bases). V was shortened by 4 bases and J by 8 bases, with 17 bases between the two germline ends. Germline V lookup: CDR1 SGHAT, CDR2 FQNNGV. CDR3 length equals 14 residues. The chain's CDR3 is CASSSTTGQSGYTF. The CDR3 region has the DNA TGTGCCAGCAGCTCGACGACAGGCCAAAGCGGCTACACCTTC. Filled out from reference TRBV11-2 and TRBJ1-2, the complete variable domain reads EAGVAQSPRYKIIEKRQSVAFWCNPISGHATLYWYQQILGQGPKLLIQFQNNGVVDDSQLPKDRFSAERLKGVDSTLKIQPAKLEDSAVYLCASSSTTGQSGYTFGSGTRLTVV.

Concerning this clone itself: A read error is likely, as this CDR3 ends without the conserved phenylalanine or tryptophan. The chain has TRBV28 and TRBJ2-6; D remains unclear. This CDR3 is 17 amino acids long. Trimming shortened V by 10 bases and J by 0 bases, and 19 bases separated the two germline ends. Germline V gene data show CDR1 as MDHEN and CDR2 as SYDVKM. CDR3 sequence: CATNNAGPSSGANVLTS. The CDR3 bases are TGTGCCACGAACAACGCAGGACCCTCCTCTGGGGCCAACGTCCTGACTTCC.

This clone was seen repeatedly, ten times or more. The V gene is TRBV7-2, the J gene TRBJ1-2; no definite D call. Trimming removed 1 base from V and 4 bases from J, with 13 bases in between. The CDR3 contains 15 residues. The V gene's germline CDR1 is SGHTA and CDR2 FQGNSA. CDR3 amino acids: CASSLGPGSVYGYTF. CDR3 DNA sequence: TGTGCCAGCAGCTTAGGCCCGGGGAGCGTCTATGGCTACACCTTC.

This clone showed up just a few times. The gene calls are TRBV11-3 and TRBJ2-7; D might be TRBD1 (5 bases). The CDR3 totals 13 residues. The germline V gene encodes CDR1 SGHNT and CDR2 YENEEA. V was pared by 4 bases and J by 2 bases, with 9 bases between. The DNA for the CDR3 is TGTGCCAGCAGCTCAGGGCCTACCTACGAGCAGTACTTC. Its protein product is CASSSGPTYEQYF.

This clone has only a few counts. The chain is built from TRBV19 and TRBJ2-3; D may be TRBD1 (6 bases). The CDR3 spans 16 residues. V was pared by 4 bases and J by 2 bases, with 16 bases between. Germline CDR1 LNHDA, CDR2 SQIVND (reference sequence). The CDR3: CASSTSRDISTDTQYF. As DNA, the CDR3 is TGTGCCAGTAGTACTTCCCGGGACATTTCCACAGATACGCAGTATTTT.

This clone was observed many times. This chain connects TRBV7-8 to TRBJ1-5, with D tentatively TRBD1 (6 bases). The CDR3 length is 16 residues. Trimming stripped 1 base from V and 5 bases from J, with 15 bases between. The germline CDR1 and CDR2 sequences are SGHVS and FQNEAQ. CDR3 nucleotide sequence: TGTGCCAGCAGCTTAGGTAACAGGGTGGTAGATCAGCCCCAGCATTTT. Its translation is CASSLGNRVVDQPQHF.

The chain employs TRBV7-2 and TRBJ1-2, with 10 bases that match TRBD1. The CDR3 consists of 15 residues. Losses at the gene ends were 5 bases for V and 9 bases for J; bases not matched to a gene: 12. CDR1 is SGHTA and CDR2 is FQGNSA in the germline V gene. The CDR3 DNA reads as TGTGCCAGCAGCCTTATCGGGACAGGGGAACAGAGCTACACCTTC. Translating gives CASSLIGTGEQSYTF.

The chain links TRBV11-1 to TRBJ2-1, with D possibly TRBD2 on 5 matching bases. The V gene lost 6 bases and the J gene lost 2 bases, with 11 bases spanning the gap. The germline gives CDR1 SGHAT, CDR2 FQDESV (reference sequence). There are 14 residues in the CDR3. CDR3 protein: CASSSAGAYNEQFF. Written as DNA, the CDR3 is TGTGCCAGCAGTTCCGCCGGGGCCTACAATGAGCAGTTCTTC.

The V and J genes are TRBV29-1 and TRBJ2-5, with 7 bases aligning to TRBD2. Germline trimming cut 6 bases from V and 1 base from J; bases unmatched to any gene: 8. CDR1 is SQVTM and CDR2 is ANQGSEA in the germline V gene. CDR3 length: 14 amino acids. Written as DNA, the CDR3 is TGCAGCGTGCCGAATACTAGCGCCCAAGAGACCCAGTACTTC. Amino acid sequence: CSVPNTSAQETQYF.

The chain links TRBV7-2 to TRBJ2-3, with D perhaps matching TRBD1 (5 bases). There are 15 residues in the CDR3. Trimming took 1 base from V and 0 from J, leaving 8 bases between them. CDR1 and CDR2 from the germline V gene are SGHTA and FQGNSA. In nucleotides, the CDR3 is TGTGCCAGCAGCTTAGGTACAGGCAGCACAGATACGCAGTATTTT. It is translated as CASSLGTGSTDTQYF.

Only a few counts were recorded for this clone. The V gene is TRBV7-2, the J gene TRBJ2-7; TRBD1 aligns across 11 bases. This CDR3 spans 15 amino acids. In germline, CDR1 is SGHTA, CDR2 FQGNSA. The V segment lost 5 bases and the J segment 4 bases; nucleotides outside the gene matches: 7. The CDR3: CASSEGTGGVYEQYF. The CDR3 nucleotides read TGTGCCAGCAGCGAAGGGACAGGGGGGGTGTACGAGCAGTACTTC.

This clone turned up a few times. The chain combines TRBV28 with TRBJ2-7, with 12 bases lining up with TRBD1. The ends lost 4 bases at V and 6 bases at J; junction bases unmatched: 7. Germline V gene data show CDR1 as MDHEN and CDR2 as SYDVKM. This CDR3 region has 15 residues. CDR3 DNA: TGTGCCAGCAGTTCGGCCGGGACAGGGGGCGGCGAGCAGTACTTC. Amino acid sequence: CASSSAGTGGGEQYF. The whole variable domain, filled in from reference TRBV28 and TRBJ2-7, reads DVKVTQSSRYLVKRTGEKVFLECVQDMDHENMFWYRQDPGLGLRLIYFSYDVKMKEKGDIPEGYSVSREKKERFSLILESASTNQTSMYLCASSSAGTGGGEQYFGPGTRLTVT.

The V gene is TRBV5-4, the J gene TRBJ2-3; 9 positions match TRBD1. Losses at the gene ends were 2 bases for V and 0 bases for J; bases not matched to a gene: 4. CDR3 length equals 16 residues. The germline CDR1 and CDR2 sequences are SGHNT and YYREEE (reference sequence). CDR3 in amino acids: CASSLRGTGSTDTQYF. The CDR3, as DNA: TGTGCCAGCAGCTTAAGGGGGACAGGGAGCACAGATACGCAGTATTTT.

This clone was seen at least ten times. The chain employs TRBV5-1 and TRBJ2-4; 9 nucleotides line up with TRBD2. Germline V gene sequence: CDR1 SGHRS, CDR2 YFSETQ. This CDR3 has 16 amino acids. V dropped 7 bases and J dropped 1; count of bases not matched to a gene: 9. The CDR3 nucleotides are TGCGCCAGCGGACCCCATAGCGGGAGCGCCAAAAACATTCAGTACTTC. As protein: CASGPHSGSAKNIQYF. Looking up the rest from reference TRBV5-1 and TRBJ2-4 gives the full variable domain: KAGVTQTPRYLIKTRGQQVTLSCSPISGHRSVSWYQQTPGQGLQFLFEYFSETQRNKGNFPGRFSGRQFSNSRSEMNVSTLELGDSALYLCASGPHSGSAKNIQYFGAGTRLSVL.